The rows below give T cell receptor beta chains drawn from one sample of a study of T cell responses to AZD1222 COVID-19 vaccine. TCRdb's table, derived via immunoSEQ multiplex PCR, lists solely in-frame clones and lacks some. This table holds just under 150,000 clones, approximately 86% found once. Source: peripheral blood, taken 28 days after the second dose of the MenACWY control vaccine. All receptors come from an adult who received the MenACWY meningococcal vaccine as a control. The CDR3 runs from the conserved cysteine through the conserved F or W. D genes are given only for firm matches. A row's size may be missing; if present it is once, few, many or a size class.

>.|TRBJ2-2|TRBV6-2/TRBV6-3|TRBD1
CASSSPGQTTGELFF
TGTGCCAGCAGTTCGCCGGGACAGACCACCGGGGAGCTGTTTTTT
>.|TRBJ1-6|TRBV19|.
CASSPAPDSPLHF
TGTGCCAGCAGCCCGGCCCCAGACTCACCCCTCCACTTT
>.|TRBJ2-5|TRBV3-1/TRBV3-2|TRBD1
CASSQDGRTGGWKTQYF
TGTGCCAGCAGCCAAGATGGAAGGACAGGGGGATGGAAGACCCAGTACTTC
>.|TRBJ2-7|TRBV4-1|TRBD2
CASSHGGSGYEQYF
TGCGCCAGCAGCCACGGGGGGTCGGGGTACGAGCAGTACTTC
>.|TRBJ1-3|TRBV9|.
CASSVDDTRNTIYF
TGTGCCAGCAGCGTAGACGACACCCGAAACACCATATATTTT
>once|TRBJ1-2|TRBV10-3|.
CAISELTGYGYTF
TGTGCCATCAGTGAGCTGACAGGATATGGCTACACCTTC
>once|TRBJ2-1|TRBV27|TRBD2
CASSFLAGGLNEQFF
TGTGCCAGCAGTTTTCTAGCGGGGGGGCTCAATGAGCAGTTCTTC
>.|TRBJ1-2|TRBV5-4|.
CASSSSGTSYGYTF
TGTGCCAGCAGCAGTTCCGGGACAAGCTATGGCTACACCTTC
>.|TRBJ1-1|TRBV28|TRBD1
CASRPRQGSAFF
TGTGCCAGCAGACCCCGACAGGGGTCAGCTTTCTTT
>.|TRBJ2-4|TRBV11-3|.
CASSLVVGQNIQYF
TGTGCCAGCAGCTTAGTGGTGGGCCAAAACATTCAGTACTTC
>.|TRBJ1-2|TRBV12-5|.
CASARDGLYGYTF
TGTGCTAGTGCCCGGGACGGTCTCTATGGCTACACCTTC
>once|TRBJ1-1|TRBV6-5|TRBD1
CASSFTGGSTEAFF
TGTGCCAGCAGTTTCACAGGGGGGAGCACTGAAGCTTTCTTT
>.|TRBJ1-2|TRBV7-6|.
CASSLRGLTANYGYTF
TGTGCCAGCAGCTTAAGAGGACTCACCGCTAACTATGGCTACACCTTC
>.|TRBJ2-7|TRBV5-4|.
CASRDTGSSYEQYF
TGTGCCAGCAGGGATACAGGGAGCTCCTACGAGCAGTACTTC
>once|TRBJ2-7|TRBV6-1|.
CASSEGTYEQYF
TGTGCCAGCAGCGAAGGGACTTACGAGCAGTACTTC
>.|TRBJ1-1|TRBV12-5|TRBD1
CASGLWDRGRTEAFF
TGTGCTAGTGGTTTGTGGGACAGGGGTCGGACTGAAGCTTTCTTT
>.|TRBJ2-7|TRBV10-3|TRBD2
CAISDRAGEEGYEQYF
TGTGCCATCAGTGACCGGGCGGGAGAGGAAGGGTACGAGCAGTACTTC
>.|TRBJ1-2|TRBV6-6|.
CASSFGAGGGYTF
TGTGCCAGCAGCTTCGGAGCTGGGGGAGGCTACACCTTC
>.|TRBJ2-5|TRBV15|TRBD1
CATSRDKGTGPRRETQYF
TGTGCCACCAGCAGAGATAAGGGGACAGGGCCCCGGCGGGAGACCCAGTACTTC
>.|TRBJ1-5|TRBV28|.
CARSGPGQPQHF
TGTGCCAGATCAGGGCCGGGACAGCCCCAGCATTTT
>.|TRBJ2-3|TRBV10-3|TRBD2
CAISERDSGRASGTQYF
TGTGCCATCAGTGAGAGGGATAGCGGGAGGGCCTCTGGTACGCAGTATTTT
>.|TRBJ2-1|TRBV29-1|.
CSVENYNEQFF
TGCAGCGTTGAAAACTACAATGAGCAGTTCTTC
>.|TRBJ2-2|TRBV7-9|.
CASSFPWGATGELFF
TGTGCCAGCAGCTTCCCTTGGGGGGCCACCGGGGAGCTGTTTTTT
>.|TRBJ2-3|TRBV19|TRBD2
CASTRGGRADTQYF
TGTGCCAGTACCCGTGGCGGGAGGGCAGATACGCAGTATTTT
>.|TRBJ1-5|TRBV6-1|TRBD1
CASSDDRDRPSNQPQHF
TGTGCCAGCAGTGACGATAGGGACAGGCCTAGCAATCAGCCCCAGCATTTT
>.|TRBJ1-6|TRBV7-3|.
CASSLFGNNSPLHF
TGTGCCAGCAGCTTATTCGGAAATAATTCACCCCTCCACTTT
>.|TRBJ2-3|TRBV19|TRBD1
CASSKTGVSTDTQYF
TGTGCCAGTAGTAAAACAGGGGTCAGCACAGATACGCAGTATTTT
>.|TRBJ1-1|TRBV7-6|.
CASRPTTGINTEAFF
TGTGCCAGCAGACCTACTACAGGGATTAACACTGAAGCTTTCTTT
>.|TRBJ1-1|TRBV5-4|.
CASSLFGAANTEAFF
TGTGCCAGCAGCTTGTTTGGGGCGGCGAACACTGAAGCTTTCTTT
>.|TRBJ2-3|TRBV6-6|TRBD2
CASSYSIGTKDTQYF
TGTGCCAGCAGTTACTCAATCGGGACTAAAGATACGCAGTATTTT
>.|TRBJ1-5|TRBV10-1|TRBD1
CASPGQVPPQHF
TGCGCCAGTCCGGGACAGGTCCCACCCCAGCATTTT
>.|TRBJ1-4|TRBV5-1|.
CASSLEPSEKLFF
TGCGCCAGCAGCTTGGAACCGTCGGAAAAACTGTTTTTT
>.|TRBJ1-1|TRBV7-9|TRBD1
CASSPYGQGAVNTEAFF
TGTGCCAGCAGCCCATACGGGCAGGGGGCGGTGAACACTGAAGCTTTCTTT
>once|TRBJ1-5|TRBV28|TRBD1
CASSADRVNQPQHF
TGTGCCAGCAGTGCTGACAGGGTCAATCAGCCCCAGCATTTT
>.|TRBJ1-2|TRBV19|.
CASSISAGYYYGYTF
TGTGCCAGTAGTATTTCAGCGGGGTACTACTATGGCTACACCTTC
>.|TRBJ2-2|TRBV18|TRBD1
CASSPLRTGDATGELFF
TGTGCCAGCTCACCACTTCGGACAGGGGATGCGACCGGGGAGCTGTTTTTT
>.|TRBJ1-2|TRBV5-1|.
CASSLSTHLGYGYTF
TGCGCCAGCAGCCTGTCGACTCACTTGGGCTATGGCTACACCTTC
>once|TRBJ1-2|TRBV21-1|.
CASTTGNYGYTF
TGTGCCAGCACTACAGGGAACTATGGCTACACCTTC
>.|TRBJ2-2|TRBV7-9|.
CASSLDTNTGELFF
TGTGCCAGCAGCTTGGACACGAACACCGGGGAGCTGTTTTTT
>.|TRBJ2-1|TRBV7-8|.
CASSLREIFYNEQFF
TGTGCCAGCAGCTTACGAGAGATTTTCTACAATGAGCAGTTCTTC
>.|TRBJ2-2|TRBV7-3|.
CASRLQGSNTGELFF
TGTGCCAGCAGATTACAGGGCTCTAACACCGGGGAGCTGTTTTTT
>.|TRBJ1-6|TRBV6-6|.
CASTSRSPLHF
TGTGCCAGCACATCCCGATCACCCCTCCACTTT
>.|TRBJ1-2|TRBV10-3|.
CAISESVGPWGGYTF
TGTGCCATCAGTGAATCAGTGGGGCCTTGGGGTGGCTACACCTTC
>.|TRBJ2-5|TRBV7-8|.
CASSQGPNGETQYF
TGTGCCAGCAGCCAGGGACCTAACGGGGAGACCCAGTACTTC
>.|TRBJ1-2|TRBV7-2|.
CASRSHPSLLGYTF
TGTGCCAGCAGGTCTCACCCGAGTTTGTTGGGCTACACCTTC
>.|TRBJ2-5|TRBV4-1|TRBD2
CASSQGFSGGAQETQYF
TGCGCCAGCAGCCAAGGATTTAGCGGGGGGGCCCAGGAGACCCAGTACTTC
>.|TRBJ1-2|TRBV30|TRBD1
CAWARQGFYGYTF
TGTGCCTGGGCCCGACAGGGGTTCTATGGCTACACCTTC
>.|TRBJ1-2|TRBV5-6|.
CASSLNMGRYGYTF
TGTGCCAGCAGTCTTAATATGGGCCGCTATGGCTACACCTTC
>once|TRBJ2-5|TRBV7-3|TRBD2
CASSLNGGAVETQYF
TGTGCCAGCAGCTTAAACGGGGGGGCCGTAGAGACCCAGTACTTC
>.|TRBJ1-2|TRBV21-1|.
CASSKDCAGGYTF
TGTGCCAGCAGCAAAGATTGCGCGGGAGGCTACACCTTC
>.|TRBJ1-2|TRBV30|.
CAWSVLSHYGYTF
TGTGCCTGGAGTGTTTTGTCCCACTATGGCTACACCTTC
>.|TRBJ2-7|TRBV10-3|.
CAISDRDTSYEQYF
TGTGCCATCAGTGATCGAGACACCTCCTACGAGCAGTACTTC
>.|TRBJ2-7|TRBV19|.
CASSISGATSYEQYF
TGTGCCAGTAGTATCTCGGGGGCTACCTCCTACGAGCAGTACTTC